The next 5 T cell receptor beta chains were all read from a single sample in a study of T cells in Graves' hyperthyroidism and ophthalmopathy. Amplification of TCR beta CDR3 regions used RNA as the template. During a first-round RT-PCR of the TCR CDR3, the HTBI primer set was used. TCRdb processed the multiplex PCR reads anew with MiXCR; each CDR3 protein has one entry. This repertoire shows 340,000 or so distinct CDR3 sequences, roughly 20% found once; its top ten account for under 55%. The sample comprised blood. The source is a woman in her fifties or sixties with Graves' hyperthyroidism.

The genes are TRBV27 and TRBJ2-7, with 7 nucleotides matching TRBD1. Trimming at V came to 6 bases and at J to 5 bases, leaving 7 bases not matched to a gene. Germline V lookup: CDR1 MNHEY, CDR2 SMNVEV (reference sequence). This CDR3 has 13 amino acids. The chain's CDR3 is CASRTTGSNEQYF. For the CDR3, the DNA is TGTGCCAGCAGGACGACAGGGTCCAACGAGCAGTACTTC.

This clonotype was recorded many times. The chain uses TRBV12-3 or TRBV12-4 and TRBJ1-2, with TRBD1 as a possible D gene (5 bases). V was trimmed by 5 bases and J by 8 bases, leaving 15 bases between them. This CDR3 has 13 residues. The CDR3 region is CASSQRDRWGYTF. DNA of the CDR3: TGTGCCAGCAGTCAACGGGACCGCTGGGGCTACACCTTC.

V is TRBV7-9 and J is TRBJ2-1; the D is unclear. This CDR3 has 17 amino acids. V was trimmed by 5 bases and J by 2 bases, leaving 19 bases between them. The germline CDR1 and CDR2 sequences are SEHNR and FQNEAQ (reference sequence). The CDR3 bases are TGTGCCAGCAGCACCAGCTCCCGGACGTCAACCTACAATGAGCAGTTCTTC. Its protein is CASSTSSRTSTYNEQFF.

This clonotype has just a few counts. The chain recombines TRBV28 with TRBJ2-5; 10 positions agree with TRBD2. In germline, CDR1 is MDHEN, CDR2 SYDVKM. The CDR3 loop spans 15 amino acids. With V trimmed by 4 bases and J by 4 bases, 6 bases remained unmatched. The CDR3: CASSSLLAGAETQYF. The CDR3 DNA reads TGTGCCAGCAGTTCCCTTCTAGCGGGAGCAGAGACCCAGTACTTC.

The chain uses TRBV20-1 and TRBJ2-1, with a weak D call TRBD2 (6 bases). V was cut by 0 bases and J by 0 bases, with 21 bases left in between. Germline CDR1 reads DFQATT; CDR2 reads SNEGSKA (reference sequence). The CDR3 consists of 19 residues. The CDR3: CSARETRDLWLSSYNEQFF. The CDR3 nucleotides read TGCAGTGCTAGAGAGACTCGGGACTTATGGCTAAGCTCCTACAATGAGCAGTTCTTC.